This T cell receptor (beta chain) was obtained from a study of blood T cells in healthy people across ages. This clonotype was seen repeatedly, ten times or more. Germline CDR1 MDHEN, CDR2 SYDVKM. Trimming took 3 bases from V and 3 from J, leaving 6 bases between them. The CDR3 is made up of 12 amino acids. PCR was performed a second time for about 7 to 11 cycles using a sample-barcoded 5' primer and a J-beta primer mix. Using its own MiXCR run on the 5' RACE reads, TCRdb lists one record per CDR3 protein. Here the sample spans some 370,000 distinct CDR3 sequences, roughly half being singletons. The chain links TRBV28 to TRBJ2-7; D unclear. This TCR came from a man aged 60 to 69 in good health. Sequenced input: blood. CDR3 bases: TGTGCCAGCAGTTTCGCCTACTACGAGCAGTACTTC. It specifies CASSFAYYEQYF.